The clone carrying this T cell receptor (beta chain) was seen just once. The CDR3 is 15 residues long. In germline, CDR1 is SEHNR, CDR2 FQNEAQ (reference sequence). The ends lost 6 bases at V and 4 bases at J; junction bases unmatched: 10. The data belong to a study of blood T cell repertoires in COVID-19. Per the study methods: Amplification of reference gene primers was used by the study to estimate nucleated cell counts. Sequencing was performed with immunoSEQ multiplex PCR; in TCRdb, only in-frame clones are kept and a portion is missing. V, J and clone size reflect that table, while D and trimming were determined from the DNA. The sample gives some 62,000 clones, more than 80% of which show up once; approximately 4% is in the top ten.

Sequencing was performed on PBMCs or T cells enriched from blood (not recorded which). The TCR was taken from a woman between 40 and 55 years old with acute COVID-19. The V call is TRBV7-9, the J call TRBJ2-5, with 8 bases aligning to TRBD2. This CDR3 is CASRSGLEVGETQYF. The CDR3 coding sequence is TGTGCCAGCAGGTCGGGACTAGAGGTGGGAGAGACCCAGTACTTC.